This T cell receptor (beta chain) was found in a study of regulatory T cells in long-lasting Graves disease. The overall study: Newly diagnosed Graves' patients had under 3 months of antithyroid drugs. Study-level findings and limits: Investigators studied peripheral blood only, not thyroid tissue. When disease was persistent, TRBV28, TRBJ1-2 and TRBJ2-5 were the favored segments. Among persistent patients, a larger number of public clonotypes were shared (around 3,000) than among newly diagnosed patients (roughly 1,000).

Time point: newly diagnosed GD, antithyroid drugs for less than 3 months. Construction of the TCR library relied on RNA isolated from PBMCs. The TCR beta library used iRepertoire HTBI primers with Arm-PCR amplification of CDR3. TCRdb redid the calling of the multiplex PCR reads with MiXCR, one entry per CDR3 protein. The sample has some 250,000 distinct CDR3 sequences; 20% to 25% are singletons. The CDR3 has 14 amino acids. V gave up 8 bases and J gave up 2 bases, with 14 bases separating them. As regards this clonotype: Its antigen is undetermined.

This clonotype was sampled from a female donor with Graves disease. This rearrangement joins TRBV12-3 or TRBV12-4 to TRBJ2-3, with D possibly matching TRBD2 (5 bases). Sequencing used peripheral blood mononuclear cells (PBMCs), obtained at new diagnosis, from a patient treated with antithyroid drugs. As DNA, the CDR3 is TGTGCCAGCTCACCACCGACTACCACAGATACGCAGTATTTT. Its protein is CASSPPTTTDTQYF.